The clone carrying this T cell receptor beta chain was detected many times. Its antigen is currently unknown. The CDR3 covers 14 residues. Between the trimmed V and J ends, which lost 5 bases and 4 bases, there was a span of 11 bases. Germline assignment: CDR1 SGHTA and CDR2 FQGNSA. TCR cDNA molecules were tagged individually, and each one carried a unique molecular identifier. Each CDR3 protein gets one entry after TCRdb re-called the 5' RACE reads with MiXCR. Counted here are 20,000 to 30,000 distinct CDR3 sequences, about 9.8% occurring once; the ten biggest clones make up about a fifth. This entry is derived from a study of spatial heterogeneity in lung cancer. Study at large: Those follow-up PBMC samples that were available underwent sequencing, at a median interval of approximately two years following resection. The count of detected beta-chain sequences consistently exceeded that of alpha-chain sequences.

General observations from the study: Expanded tumor TCRs that were ubiquitous appeared in blood more at resection than follow-up.

Time point denoted: blood at routine non-recurrence follow-up after resection. This chain links TRBV7-2 with TRBJ1-4; a weak D match, TRBD1 (5 bases). The sequenced sample was PBMCs, obtained at follow-up. The source is a male donor with early-stage non-small cell lung cancer. The CDR3 DNA follows: TGTGCCAGCAGCCCGGGACTGATTAATGAAAAACTGTTTTTT. This sequence encodes CASSPGLINEKLFF.